This passage covers 2 T cell receptor beta chains from one sample sequenced in a study of blood T cell repertoires in COVID-19. TCRdb keeps only in-frame clones here, not all; method: immunoSEQ multiplex PCR. Among 8,500 to 14,000 clones listed, over 70% were seen once. Sequenced sample: peripheral blood. Every receptor here comes from a human donor in a cohort sampled during active COVID-19.

This clone was observed a single time. Other DNA sequences in this sample translate to the same CDR3. This chain connects TRBV4-2 to TRBJ1-2; tentatively, D is TRBD1 (6 bases). V lost 1 base and J 8 bases, leaving 23 bases between the germline ends. The length of the CDR3 is 17 residues. Germline V gene lookup returns CDR1 LGHNA and CDR2 YNFKEQ. The CDR3 region has the DNA TGTGCCAGCAGCCAAGGGCGGGGGGCGAGTCAGTGGGGGGGCTACACCTTC. It codes for CASSQGRGASQWGGYTF.

The chain uses TRBV6-5 and TRBJ1-3; D gene ambiguous. Between the trimmed V and J ends, which lost 3 bases and 0 bases, there was a span of 9 bases. This CDR3 has 15 amino acids. In germline, CDR1 is MNHEY, CDR2 SVGAGI. The CDR3 sequence is CASSYAPSSGNTIYF. In nucleotides, the CDR3 is TGTGCCAGCAGTTATGCCCCCAGCTCTGGAAACACCATATATTTT.